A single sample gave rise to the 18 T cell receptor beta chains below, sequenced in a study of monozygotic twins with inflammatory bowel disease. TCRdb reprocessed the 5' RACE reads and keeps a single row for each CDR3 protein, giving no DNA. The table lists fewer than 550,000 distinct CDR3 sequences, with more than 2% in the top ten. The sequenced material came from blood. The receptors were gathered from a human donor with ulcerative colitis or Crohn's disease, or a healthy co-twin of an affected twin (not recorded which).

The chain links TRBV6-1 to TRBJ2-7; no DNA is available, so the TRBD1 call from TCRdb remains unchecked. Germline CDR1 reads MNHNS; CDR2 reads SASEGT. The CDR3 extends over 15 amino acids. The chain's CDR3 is CASSQTQGTTYEQYF.

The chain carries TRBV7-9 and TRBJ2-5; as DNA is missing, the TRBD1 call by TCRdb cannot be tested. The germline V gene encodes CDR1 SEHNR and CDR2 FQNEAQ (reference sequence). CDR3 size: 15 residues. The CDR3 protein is CASSSRDSTKETQYF.

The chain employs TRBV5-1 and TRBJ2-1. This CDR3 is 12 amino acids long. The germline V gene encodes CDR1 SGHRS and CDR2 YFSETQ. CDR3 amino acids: CASSSGLLQQFF.

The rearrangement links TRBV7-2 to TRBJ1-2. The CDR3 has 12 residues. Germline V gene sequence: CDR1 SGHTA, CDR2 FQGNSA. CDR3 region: CASGTGGRGYTF.

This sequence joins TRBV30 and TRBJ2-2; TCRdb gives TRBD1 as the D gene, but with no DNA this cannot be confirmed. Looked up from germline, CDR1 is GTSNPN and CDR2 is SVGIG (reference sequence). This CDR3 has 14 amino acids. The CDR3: CAWGRQENTGELFF.

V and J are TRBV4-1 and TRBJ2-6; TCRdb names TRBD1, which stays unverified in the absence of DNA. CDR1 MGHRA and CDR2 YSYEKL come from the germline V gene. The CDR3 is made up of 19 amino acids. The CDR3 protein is CASSQDDRTGGAGANVLTF.

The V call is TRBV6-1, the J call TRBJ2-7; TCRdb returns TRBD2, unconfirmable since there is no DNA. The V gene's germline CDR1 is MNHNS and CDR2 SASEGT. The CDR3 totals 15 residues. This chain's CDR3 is CPSSDWSTSFDEQYF.

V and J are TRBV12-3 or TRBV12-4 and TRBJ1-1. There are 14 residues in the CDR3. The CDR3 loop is CASSPGLASTEAFF.

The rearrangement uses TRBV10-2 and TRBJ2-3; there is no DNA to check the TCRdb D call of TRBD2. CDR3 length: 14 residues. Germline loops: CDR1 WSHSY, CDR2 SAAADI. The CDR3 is CASRAGASTDTQYF.

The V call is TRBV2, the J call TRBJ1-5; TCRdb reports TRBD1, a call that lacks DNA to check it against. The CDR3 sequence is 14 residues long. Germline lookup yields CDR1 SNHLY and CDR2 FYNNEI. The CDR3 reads CASSDGTGNRAQHF. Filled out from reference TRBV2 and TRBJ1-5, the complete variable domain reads EPEVTQTPSHQVTQMGQEVILRCVPISNHLYFYWYRQILGQKVEFLVSFYNNEISEKSEIFDDQFSVERPDGSNFTLKIRSTKLEDSAMYFCASSDGTGNRAQHFGDGTRLSIL.

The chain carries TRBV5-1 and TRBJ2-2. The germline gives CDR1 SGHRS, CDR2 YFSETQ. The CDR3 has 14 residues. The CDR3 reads CASSVRANTGELFF.

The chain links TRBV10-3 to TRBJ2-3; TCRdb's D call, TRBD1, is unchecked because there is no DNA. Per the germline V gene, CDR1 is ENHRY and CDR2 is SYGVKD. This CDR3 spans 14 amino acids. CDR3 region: CAISPGRGTDTQYF.

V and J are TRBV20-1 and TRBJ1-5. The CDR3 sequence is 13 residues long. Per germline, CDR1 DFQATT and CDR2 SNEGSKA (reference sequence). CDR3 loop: CSASRLRNQPQHF.

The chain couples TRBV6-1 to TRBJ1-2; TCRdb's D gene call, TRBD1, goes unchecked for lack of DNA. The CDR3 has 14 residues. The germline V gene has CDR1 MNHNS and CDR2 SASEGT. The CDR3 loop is CASSMDRAPKGYTF.

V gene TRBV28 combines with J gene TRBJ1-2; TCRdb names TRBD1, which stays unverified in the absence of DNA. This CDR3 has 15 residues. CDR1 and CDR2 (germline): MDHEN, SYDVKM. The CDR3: CASSEAGGGLRGYTF.

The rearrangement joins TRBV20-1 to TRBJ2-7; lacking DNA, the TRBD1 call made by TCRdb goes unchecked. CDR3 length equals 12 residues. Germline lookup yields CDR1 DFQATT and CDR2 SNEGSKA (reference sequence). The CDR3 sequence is CSGGGPPYEQYF.

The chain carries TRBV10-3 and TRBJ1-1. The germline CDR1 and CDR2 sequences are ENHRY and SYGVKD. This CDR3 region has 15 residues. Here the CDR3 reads CAISGVREDQAEAFF.

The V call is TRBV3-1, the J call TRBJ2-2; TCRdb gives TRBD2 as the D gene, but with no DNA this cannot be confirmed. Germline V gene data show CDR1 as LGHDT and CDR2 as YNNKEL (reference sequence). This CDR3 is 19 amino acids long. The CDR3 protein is CASSQGLAGVKLNTGELFF.